This section outlines one T cell receptor (beta chain) sequence together with its context. The CDR3 totals 12 residues. Trimming stripped 2 bases from V and 5 bases from J, with 6 bases between. Authors' data handling: Amplification of reference gene primers was used by the study to estimate nucleated cell counts. Clones were read by immunoSEQ multiplex PCR, and TCRdb kept only the in-frame ones, dropping some. The D gene and trimming were derived from the DNA, and the V and J assignments and clone size from that table. The table includes under 130,000 clones, over 75% detected once. The data stem from a study of blood T cell repertoires in COVID-19. Study details: Italy, Spain and the United States were the sources of the convalescent and acute COVID-19 samples. Sources were T cells, B-cell-depleted T cells, or PBMCs; the material itself was cDNA or gDNA.

V is TRBV12-3 or TRBV12-4 and J is TRBJ2-5; TRBD2 is a possible D gene (6 bases). The sample taken for sequencing was peripheral blood. The source of this sequence is a human donor in a cohort sampled during active or convalescent COVID-19. CDR3 sequence reads: CASSLSGETQYF. CDR3 nucleotide sequence: TGTGCCAGCAGTTTAAGCGGGGAGACCCAGTACTTC.